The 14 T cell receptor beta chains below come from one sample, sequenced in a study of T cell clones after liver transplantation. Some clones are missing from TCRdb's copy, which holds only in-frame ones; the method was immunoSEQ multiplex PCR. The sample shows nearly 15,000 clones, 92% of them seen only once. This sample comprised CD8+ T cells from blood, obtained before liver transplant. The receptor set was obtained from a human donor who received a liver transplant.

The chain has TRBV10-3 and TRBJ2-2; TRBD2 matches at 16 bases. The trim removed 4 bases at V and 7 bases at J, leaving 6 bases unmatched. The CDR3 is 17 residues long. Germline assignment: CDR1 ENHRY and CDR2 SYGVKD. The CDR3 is CAISAGLAGGPSGELFF. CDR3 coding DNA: TGTGCCATCAGTGCGGGACTAGCGGGAGGGCCGAGCGGGGAGCTGTTTTTT.

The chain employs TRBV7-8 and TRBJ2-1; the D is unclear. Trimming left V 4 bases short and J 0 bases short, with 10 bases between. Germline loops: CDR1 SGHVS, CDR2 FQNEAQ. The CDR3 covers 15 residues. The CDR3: CASSSLVYSYNEQFF. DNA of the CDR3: TGTGCCAGCAGCTCCCTAGTATACTCCTACAATGAGCAGTTCTTC.

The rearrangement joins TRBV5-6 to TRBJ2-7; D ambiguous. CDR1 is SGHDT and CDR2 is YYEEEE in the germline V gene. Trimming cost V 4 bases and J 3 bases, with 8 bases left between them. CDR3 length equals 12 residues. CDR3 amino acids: CASSLRDYEQYF. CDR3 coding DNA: TGTGCCAGCAGCCTAAGGGACTACGAGCAGTACTTC.

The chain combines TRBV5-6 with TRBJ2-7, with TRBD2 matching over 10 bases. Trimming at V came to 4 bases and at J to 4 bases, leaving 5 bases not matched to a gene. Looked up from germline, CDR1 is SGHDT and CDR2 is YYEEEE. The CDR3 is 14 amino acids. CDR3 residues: CASSTGLAAYEQYF. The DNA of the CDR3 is TGTGCCAGCAGCACCGGACTAGCGGCTTACGAGCAGTACTTC.

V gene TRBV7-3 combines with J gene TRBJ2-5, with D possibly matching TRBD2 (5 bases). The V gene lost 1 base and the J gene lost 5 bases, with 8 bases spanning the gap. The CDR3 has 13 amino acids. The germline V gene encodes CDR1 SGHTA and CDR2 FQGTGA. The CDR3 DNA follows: TGTGCCAGCAGCTTAAATTCGGGGGAGACCCAGTACTTC. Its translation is CASSLNSGETQYF.

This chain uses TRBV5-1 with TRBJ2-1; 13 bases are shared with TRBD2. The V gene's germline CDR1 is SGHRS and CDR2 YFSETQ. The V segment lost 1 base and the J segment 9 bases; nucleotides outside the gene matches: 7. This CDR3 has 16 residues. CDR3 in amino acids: CASSLRTSGSLAEQFF. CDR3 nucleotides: TGCGCCAGCAGCTTGCGGACTAGCGGGAGTTTGGCTGAGCAGTTCTTC. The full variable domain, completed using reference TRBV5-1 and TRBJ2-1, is KAGVTQTPRYLIKTRGQQVTLSCSPISGHRSVSWYQQTPGQGLQFLFEYFSETQRNKGNFPGRFSGRQFSNSRSEMNVSTLELGDSALYLCASSLRTSGSLAEQFFGPGTRLTVL.

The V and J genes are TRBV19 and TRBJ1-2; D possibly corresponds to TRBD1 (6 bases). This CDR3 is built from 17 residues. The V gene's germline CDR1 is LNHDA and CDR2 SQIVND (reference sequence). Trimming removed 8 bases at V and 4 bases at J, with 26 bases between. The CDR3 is CASSKGDLFYPLYGYTF. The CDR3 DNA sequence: TGTGCCAGTTCCAAGGGGGATCTATTCTATCCCCTCTATGGCTACACCTTC.

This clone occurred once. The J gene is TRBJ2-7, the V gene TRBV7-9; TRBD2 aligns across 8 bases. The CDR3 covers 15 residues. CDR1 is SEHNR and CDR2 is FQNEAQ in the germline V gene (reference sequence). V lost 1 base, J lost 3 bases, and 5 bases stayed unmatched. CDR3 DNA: TGTGCCAGCAGCTTAGGTACAGCGGGGGTCTACGAGCAGTACTTC. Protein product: CASSLGTAGVYEQYF. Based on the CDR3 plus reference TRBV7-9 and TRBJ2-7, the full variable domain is DTGVSQNPRHKITKRGQNVTFRCDPISEHNRLYWYRQTLGQGPEFLTYFQNEAQLEKSRLLSDRFSAERPKGSFSTLEIQRTEQGDSAMYLCASSLGTAGVYEQYFGPGTRLTVT.

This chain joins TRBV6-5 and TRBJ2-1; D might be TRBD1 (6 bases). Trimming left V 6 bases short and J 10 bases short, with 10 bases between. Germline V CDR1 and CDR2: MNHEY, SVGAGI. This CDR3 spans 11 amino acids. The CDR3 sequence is CASRGAGEQFF. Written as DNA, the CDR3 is TGTGCCAGCAGGGGGGCAGGCGAGCAGTTCTTC.

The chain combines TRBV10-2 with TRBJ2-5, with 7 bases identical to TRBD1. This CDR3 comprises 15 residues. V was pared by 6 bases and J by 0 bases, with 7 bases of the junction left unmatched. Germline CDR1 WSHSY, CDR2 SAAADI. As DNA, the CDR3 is TGCGCCAGCAGGACGGGACAGCTAAACCAAGAGACCCAGTACTTC. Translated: CASRTGQLNQETQYF.

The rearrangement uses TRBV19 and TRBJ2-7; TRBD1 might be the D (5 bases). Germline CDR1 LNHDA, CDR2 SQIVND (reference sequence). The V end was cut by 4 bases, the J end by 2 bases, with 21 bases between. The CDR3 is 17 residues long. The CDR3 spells CASSSPRETQGTYEQYF. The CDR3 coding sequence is TGTGCCAGTAGTAGCCCCAGGGAAACACAAGGGACCTACGAGCAGTACTTC.

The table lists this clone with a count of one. For the CDR3, the DNA is TGTGCCAGCAGCTTGTGGACAGGGTTTCTAGCAAATGAAAAACTGTTTTTT. Protein product: CASSLWTGFLANEKLFF. This chain connects TRBV5-6 to TRBJ1-4; 8 bases agree with TRBD1. After removal of 1 base from V and 5 bases from J, the junction contained 10 bases not matched to a gene. CDR1 is SGHDT and CDR2 is YYEEEE in the germline V gene. The CDR3 runs 17 residues.

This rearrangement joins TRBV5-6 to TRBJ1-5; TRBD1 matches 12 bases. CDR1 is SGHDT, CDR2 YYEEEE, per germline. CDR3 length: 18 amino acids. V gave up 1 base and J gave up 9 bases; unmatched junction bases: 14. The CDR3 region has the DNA TGTGCCAGCAGCTTGCGGGACAGGGGGCGCACACAGAGTCGGCCCCAGCATTTT. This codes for CASSLRDRGRTQSRPQHF.

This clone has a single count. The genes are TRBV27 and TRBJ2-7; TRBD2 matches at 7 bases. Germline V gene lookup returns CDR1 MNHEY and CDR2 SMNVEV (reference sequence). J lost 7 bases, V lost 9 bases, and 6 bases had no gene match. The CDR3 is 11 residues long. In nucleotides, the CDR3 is TGTGCCAGTCAATGGGGGGGAGAGCAGTACTTC. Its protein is CASQWGGEQYF.